The entry below describes one T cell receptor beta chain. Its antigen remains unidentified. TCRdb fed the 5' RACE reads into MiXCR, producing one record per CDR3 protein. Among over 350,000 distinct CDR3 sequences listed, 16% were seen once. The entry originates in a study of T-cell memory formation after mild COVID-19. Points from the study as a whole: Certain responding clones were present in pre-infection memory, suggesting participation of cross-reactive memory. Those CD4+ clones that contracted were mainly in CM and EM (CD8+ ones in EMRA).

The CDR3 runs to 15 residues. CDR1 is SEHNR, CDR2 FQNEAQ, per germline (reference sequence). The V and J ends lost 1 base and 4 bases respectively, with 13 bases between them. V and J are TRBV7-9 and TRBJ1-1; D unclear. The receptor was derived from a man younger than 30 who had mild COVID-19 (a few samples of this study predate the infection). Cell type and time point are not known. Source material: PBMCs or a T cell subset sorted from them (not recorded which). Here the CDR3 DNA reads TGTGCCAGCAGCTTAGTCTCCATGGGAAGCACTGAAGCTTTCTTT. It is translated as CASSLVSMGSTEAFF.